This is a list of T cell receptor beta chains from one sample in a study of cytomegalovirus exposure and HLA in healthy donors. TCRdb keeps only in-frame clones here, not all; method: immunoSEQ multiplex PCR. Among about 190,000 clones listed, about 77% were seen once. The sequenced sample consisted of PBMCs. These receptors all stem from a man aged 25-45 years in good health and CMV-seropositive. Each CDR3 is given with its conserved first and last residue. The order of the fields is J gene, V gene, D gene, clone size, CDR3 protein, CDR3 DNA. D genes are given only for firm matches. Some rows have no size entry. The others give once, few or many, or a class for an expanded clone.

TRBJ1-1 | TRBV6-6 | NA | few | CASNPRGGENTEAFF | TGTGCCTCGAACCCCAGGGGTGGGGAGAACACTGAAGCTTTCTTT
TRBJ2-2 | TRBV4-2 | NA | NA | CASSQDRGPGELFF | TGTGCCAGCAGCCAAGATCGAGGGCCCGGGGAGCTGTTTTTT
TRBJ1-4 | TRBV28 | NA | once | CASSSGSEKLFF | TGTGCCAGCAGTTCGGGGAGTGAAAAACTGTTTTTT
TRBJ2-1 | TRBV7-3 | TRBD2 | NA | CASSIRSGLAGQEQFF | TGTGCCAGCAGCATCCGATCCGGACTAGCGGGACAGGAGCAGTTCTTC
TRBJ1-1 | TRBV7-2 | NA | NA | CASSLVDSSMREAFF | TGTGCCAGCAGCTTAGTGGACAGTTCGATGCGCGAAGCTTTCTTT
TRBJ2-7 | TRBV5-6 | TRBD2 | NA | CASSQSGRGGYEQYF | TGTGCCAGCAGCCAGAGCGGGAGGGGGGGATACGAGCAGTACTTC
TRBJ2-7 | TRBV9 | TRBD2 | NA | CASSVGGSGTTYEQYF | TGTGCCAGCAGCGTAGGAGGTAGCGGGACAACCTACGAGCAGTACTTC
TRBJ1-1 | TRBV7-9 | TRBD1 | NA | CASSNYRDRGYTEAFF | TGTGCCAGCAGCAACTACCGGGACAGGGGGTACACTGAAGCTTTCTTT
TRBJ2-5 | TRBV16 | NA | NA | CASSQVGHPLETQYF | TGTGCCAGCAGCCAAGTTGGGCATCCCCTGGAGACCCAGTACTTC
TRBJ2-3 | TRBV7-2 | NA | NA | CASSLGALFDTQYF | TGTGCCAGCAGCTTGGGGGCACTCTTTGATACGCAGTATTTT
TRBJ1-2 | TRBV23-1 | NA | few | CASSQSTGLSGYTF | TGCGCCAGCAGTCAATCAACAGGGCTGAGTGGCTACACCTTC
TRBJ1-2 | TRBV7-2 | TRBD1 | NA | CASTFVVGQILNYGYTF | TGTGCCAGCACCTTCGTAGTGGGACAGATTCTTAACTATGGCTACACCTTC
TRBJ2-5 | TRBV6-5 | NA | NA | CASSYGGGGRLEQYF | TGTGCCAGCAGTTACGGGGGCGGGGGACGCTTAGAGCAGTACTTC
TRBJ2-7 | TRBV29-1 | NA | NA | CSVEDEREYEQYF | TGCAGCGTTGAAGACGAGAGGGAGTACGAGCAGTACTTC
TRBJ2-1 | TRBV10-3 | TRBD1 | NA | CAIKATGSLDEQFF | TGTGCCATCAAAGCGACAGGGTCCTTGGATGAGCAGTTCTTC
TRBJ2-2 | TRBV7-3 | NA | NA | CASSPPGTGELFF | TGTGCCAGCAGCCCGCCCGGCACCGGGGAGCTGTTTTTT
TRBJ1-5 | TRBV10-3 | TRBD1 | NA | CAISESRTGSNQPQHF | TGTGCCATCAGTGAGTCCCGGACAGGGAGCAATCAGCCCCAGCATTTT
TRBJ2-3 | TRBV7-7 | NA | NA | CASSLGAADTQYF | TGTGCTAGCAGCTTAGGGGCCGCGGATACGCAGTATTTT
TRBJ2-7 | TRBV15 | TRBD2 | NA | CATGTSGQYEQYF | TGTGCCACCGGGACTAGCGGCCAATACGAGCAGTACTTC
TRBJ1-1 | TRBV6-5 | NA | few | CASSYSHGSFTEAFF | TGTGCCAGCAGTTACTCGCACGGTAGCTTCACTGAAGCTTTCTTT
TRBJ1-1 | TRBV7-9 | NA | NA | CASSLASGKNTEAFF | TGTGCCAGCAGCTTAGCGTCAGGGAAAAACACTGAAGCTTTCTTT
TRBJ1-2 | TRBV29-1 | NA | NA | CSVGDAAGDYGYTF | TGCAGCGTTGGAGACGCGGCGGGGGACTATGGCTACACCTTC
TRBJ2-3 | TRBV29-1 | TRBD2 | NA | CSVEVGSGRRSDTQYF | TGCAGCGTTGAGGTGGGGAGCGGGAGGCGTTCAGATACGCAGTATTTT
TRBJ2-2 | TRBV18 | NA | NA | CASSPDRGWREGNTGELFF | TGTGCCAGCTCACCAGACAGGGGATGGCGGGAGGGGAACACCGGGGAGCTGTTTTTT
TRBJ2-3 | TRBV30 | NA | NA | CAWSVGASTDTQYF | TGTGCCTGGAGTGTGGGGGCTAGCACAGATACGCAGTATTTT
TRBJ1-5 | TRBV15 | NA | NA | CATSRDRASGSNQPQHF | TGTGCCACCAGCAGAGATCGCGCCTCCGGTAGCAATCAGCCCCAGCATTTT
TRBJ2-1 | TRBV4-3 | TRBD2 | NA | CASSQDLAGGQRVIDEQFF | TGCGCCAGCAGCCAAGATTTAGCGGGAGGTCAAAGGGTTATAGATGAGCAGTTCTTC
TRBJ2-5 | TRBV29-1 | NA | NA | CSVVEVGGETQYF | TGCAGCGTAGTCGAGGTGGGAGGAGAGACCCAGTACTTC
TRBJ1-3 | TRBV4-3 | TRBD1 | NA | CASSQEVQGTGNTIYF | TGCGCCAGCAGCCAAGAGGTACAGGGGACTGGAAACACCATATATTTT
TRBJ2-7 | TRBV10-3 | TRBD1 | few | CAISEGTGVYEQYF | TGTGCCATCAGTGAGGGCACAGGGGTCTACGAGCAGTACTTC
TRBJ1-2 | TRBV30 | TRBD1 | few | CAWSTGTYGYTF | TGTGCCTGGTCGACAGGGACATATGGCTACACCTTC
TRBJ1-2 | TRBV9 | NA | NA | CASSVQGTSYGYTF | TGTGCCAGCAGCGTTCAGGGAACGAGCTATGGCTACACCTTC
TRBJ2-4 | TRBV28 | NA | NA | CASSLRQTNIQYF | TGTGCCAGCAGTTTGCGACAGACAAACATTCAGTACTTC
TRBJ1-4 | TRBV25-1 | NA | NA | CASSEFRGGLHEKLFF | TGTGCCAGCAGTGAATTTAGAGGGGGATTACATGAAAAACTGTTTTTT
TRBJ2-5 | TRBV9 | TRBD1 | NA | CASSPWTGGYETQYF | TGTGCCAGCAGCCCGTGGACAGGGGGCTATGAGACCCAGTACTTC
TRBJ2-7 | TRBV28 | TRBD2 | NA | CASTISGRADEQYF | TGTGCCAGCACCATTAGCGGGAGGGCTGACGAGCAGTACTTC
TRBJ1-1 | TRBV28 | TRBD1 | NA | CASSYPGYRGRYGAFF | TGTGCCAGCAGTTATCCGGGCTACAGGGGGCGATACGGCGCTTTCTTT
TRBJ2-6 | TRBV7-3 | NA | few | CASSLGASGANVLTF | TGTGCCAGCAGTCTGGGGGCCTCTGGGGCCAACGTCCTGACTTTC
TRBJ2-3 | TRBV5-1 | NA | few | CASSLRPGERADTQYF | TGCGCCAGCAGCTTGAGACCGGGAGAGAGGGCAGATACGCAGTATTTT
TRBJ2-1 | TRBV7-2 | NA | NA | CASSPVGGRSYNEQFF | TGTGCCAGCAGCCCCGTAGGGGGTCGCTCCTACAATGAGCAGTTCTTC
TRBJ2-1 | TRBV13 | NA | NA | CASSLGGGGSYNEQFF | TGTGCCAGCAGCTTAGGAGGGGGGGGGTCCTACAATGAGCAGTTCTTC
TRBJ1-1 | TRBV2 | NA | NA | CASSTDTEAFF | TGTGCCAGCAGTACAGACACTGAAGCTTTCTTT